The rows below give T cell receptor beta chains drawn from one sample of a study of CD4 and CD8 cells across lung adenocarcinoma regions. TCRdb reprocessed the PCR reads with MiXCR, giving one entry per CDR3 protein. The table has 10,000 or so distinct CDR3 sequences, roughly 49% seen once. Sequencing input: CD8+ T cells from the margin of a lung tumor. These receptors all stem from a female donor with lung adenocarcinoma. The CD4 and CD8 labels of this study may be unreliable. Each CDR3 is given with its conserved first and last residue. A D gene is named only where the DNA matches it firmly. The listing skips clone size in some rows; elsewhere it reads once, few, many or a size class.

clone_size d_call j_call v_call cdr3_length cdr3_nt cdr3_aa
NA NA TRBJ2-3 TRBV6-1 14 TGTGCCAGCAGTCTCCGGGACAACACAGATACGCAGTATTTT CASSLRDNTDTQYF
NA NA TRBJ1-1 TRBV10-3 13 TGTGCCATCAGTGATTGGGGTAAGGATGAAGCTTTCTTT CAISDWGKDEAFF
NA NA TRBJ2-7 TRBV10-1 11 TGCGCCAGCAGCAGGGGCTACGAGCAGTACTTC CASSRGYEQYF
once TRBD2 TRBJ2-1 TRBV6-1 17 TGTGCCAGCAGCCGGACTAGCGGTGGAAGCTCCTACAATGAGCAGTTCTTC CASSRTSGGSSYNEQFF
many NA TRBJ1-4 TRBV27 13 TGTGCCAGCAGTTTATGGGGAGACGAAAAACTGTTTTTT CASSLWGDEKLFF
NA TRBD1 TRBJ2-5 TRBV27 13 TGTGCCAGCAGGGTGACAGGGGTGAAGACCCAGTACTTC CASRVTGVKTQYF
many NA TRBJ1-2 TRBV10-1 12 TGCGCCAGCAGTGATAACAGGGACCGCTACACCTTC CASSDNRDRYTF
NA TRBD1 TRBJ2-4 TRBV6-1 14 TGTGCCGCCAAGGTGCGGCGACAGGGAGACATCCAGTACTTC CAAKVRRQGDIQYF
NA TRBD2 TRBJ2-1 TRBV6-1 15 TGTGCCAGCAGATCAAGCGGGGACTCCTACAATGAGCAGTTCTTC CASRSSGDSYNEQFF
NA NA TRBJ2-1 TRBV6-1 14 TGTGCCAGCAGTGAATTGGGGCGACGTAATGAGCAGTTCTTC CASSELGRRNEQFF
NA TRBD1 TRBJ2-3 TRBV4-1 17 TGCGCCAGCAGCCAAATTTTCCCAGGGGGCCTAACAGATACGCAGTATTTT CASSQIFPGGLTDTQYF
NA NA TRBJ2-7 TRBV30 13 TGTGCCTGGGGGCAGGGCCTCTCCTACGAGCAGTACTTC CAWGQGLSYEQYF
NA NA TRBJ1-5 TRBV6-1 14 TGTGCCAGCAACAAACTTTGGGACGGCTGGCCCCAGCATTTT CASNKLWDGWPQHF
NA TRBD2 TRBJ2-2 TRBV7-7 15 TGTGCTAGCAGCGTAGGTAGCGGGAGTACCGGGGAGCTGTTTTTT CASSVGSGSTGELFF
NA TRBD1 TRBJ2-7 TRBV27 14 TGTGCCAGCAGTCAGGACAGGGATTCCTACGAGCAGTACTTC CASSQDRDSYEQYF
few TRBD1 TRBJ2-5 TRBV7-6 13 TGTGCCAGCAGTCCGACAGGGAGTGGGACCCAGTACTTC CASSPTGSGTQYF
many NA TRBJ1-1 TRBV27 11 TGTGCCAGCAAGAAAAAGGGTGAAGCTTTCTTT CASKKKGEAFF
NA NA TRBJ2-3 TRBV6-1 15 TGTGCCAGCAACCCAACAGGATCTAGCACAGATACGCAGTATTTT CASNPTGSSTDTQYF
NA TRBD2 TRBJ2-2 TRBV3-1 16 TGTGCCAGCAGCCAAGCGGGGACTAGCGCGACAGGGGAGCTGTTTTTT CASSQAGTSATGELFF
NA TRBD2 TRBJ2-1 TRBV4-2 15 TGTGCCAGCAGCCTCGGGACTAGCGTTGGCAATGAGCAGTTCTTC CASSLGTSVGNEQFF
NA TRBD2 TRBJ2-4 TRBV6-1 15 TGTGGCGGGGGTGGTGGGAGCGGAACCAAAGACATTCAGTACTTC CGGGGGSGTKDIQYF
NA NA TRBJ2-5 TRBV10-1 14 TGCGCGGGGATCGGGGGGCGAGACCCAGATACCCAGTATTTC CAGIGGRDPDTQYF
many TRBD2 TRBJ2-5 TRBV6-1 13 TGTGCCAGCAGTGAGGTAGCGGGAGGGCGGCAGTACTTC CASSEVAGGRQYF
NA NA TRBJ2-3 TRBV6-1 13 TGTGCCAGCACCTACCAGGACGCAGACACTCAGTACTTT CASTYQDADTQYF
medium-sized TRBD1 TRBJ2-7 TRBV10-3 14 TGTGCCATCAGTGCGACAGGGCCCACCTACGAGCAGTACTTC CAISATGPTYEQYF
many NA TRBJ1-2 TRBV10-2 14 TGCGCCAGCAGTGAAAACCCCCCGGACTATGGCTACACCTTC CASSENPPDYGYTF
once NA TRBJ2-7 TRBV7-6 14 TGTGCCAGCAGCCCACAGGCACTTTACAATGCGCAGTACTTC CASSPQALYNAQYF
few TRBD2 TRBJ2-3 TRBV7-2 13 TGTGCCACCGGGACTAGCGGGATTCCTACGCAGTATTTT CATGTSGIPTQYF
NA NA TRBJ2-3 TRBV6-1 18 TGTGCCAGCAGTGAAGCGCTTATCGGGGGAGTGAACACAGGGGCGCAGTTTTTT CASSEALIGGVNTGAQFF
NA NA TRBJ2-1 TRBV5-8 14 TGTGCCAGCAGCTTGGGACAGGCGCACAATGAGCAGTTCTTC CASSLGQAHNEQFF
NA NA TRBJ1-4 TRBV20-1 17 TGCAGTGCTAGAGATCTCCGGGGGGGCGGGGAGGGAGAAAAACTGTTTTTT CSARDLRGGGEGEKLFF